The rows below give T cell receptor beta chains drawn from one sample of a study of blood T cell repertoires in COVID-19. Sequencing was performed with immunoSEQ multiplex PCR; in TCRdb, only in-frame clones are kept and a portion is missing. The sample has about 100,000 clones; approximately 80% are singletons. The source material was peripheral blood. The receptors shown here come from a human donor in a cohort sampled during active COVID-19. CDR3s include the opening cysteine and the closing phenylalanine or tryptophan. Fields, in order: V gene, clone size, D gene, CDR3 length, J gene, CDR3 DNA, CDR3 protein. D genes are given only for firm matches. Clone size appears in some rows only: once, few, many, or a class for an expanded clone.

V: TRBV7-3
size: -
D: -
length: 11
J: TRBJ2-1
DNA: TGTGCCAGCAGCTTCACATTTGAAGAGTTCTTC
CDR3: CASSFTFEEFF

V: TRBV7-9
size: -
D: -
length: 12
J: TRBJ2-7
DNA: TGTGCCAGCAGCTTAGATCTCTACGAGCAGTACTTC
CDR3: CASSLDLYEQYF

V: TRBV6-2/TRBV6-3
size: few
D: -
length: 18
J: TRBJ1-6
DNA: TGTGCCAGCAGTCACCGCGCCAGGGGTGGGTCCTATAATTCACCCCTCCACTTT
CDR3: CASSHRARGGSYNSPLHF

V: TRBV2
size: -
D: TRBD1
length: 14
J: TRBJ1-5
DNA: TGTGCCAGCAGTGCGAGGACAGGGGATCAGCCCCAGCATTTT
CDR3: CASSARTGDQPQHF

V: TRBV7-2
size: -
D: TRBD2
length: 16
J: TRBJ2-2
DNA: TGTGCCAGCAGCTTAACTAGCGGGGGGCTTGGCGGGGAGCTGTTTTTT
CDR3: CASSLTSGGLGGELFF

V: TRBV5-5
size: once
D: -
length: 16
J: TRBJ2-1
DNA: TGTGCCAGCAGCCGACAACCGGGGCTAGGGGGAAATGAGCAGTTCTTC
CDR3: CASSRQPGLGGNEQFF

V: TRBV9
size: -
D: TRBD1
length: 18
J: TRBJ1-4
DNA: TGTGCCAGCAGCGTAACGGGACAGTCTCCTCTGGGTAATGAAAAACTGTTTTTT
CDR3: CASSVTGQSPLGNEKLFF

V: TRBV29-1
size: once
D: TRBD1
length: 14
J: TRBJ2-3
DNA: TGCAGCGTTGCCCTCGACAGGGGTACAGATACGCAGTATTTT
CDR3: CSVALDRGTDTQYF

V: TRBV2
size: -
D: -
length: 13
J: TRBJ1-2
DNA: TGTGCCAGCAGTGAAGGGCAGAACTATGGCTACACCTTC
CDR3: CASSEGQNYGYTF

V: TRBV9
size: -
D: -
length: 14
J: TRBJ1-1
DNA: TGTGCCAGCAGCGTAGGGGCCATGAACACTGAAGCTTTCTTT
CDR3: CASSVGAMNTEAFF

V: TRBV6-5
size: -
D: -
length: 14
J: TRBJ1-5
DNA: TGTGCCAGCACCCCGTTGGGGGGAAATCAGCCCCAGCATTTT
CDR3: CASTPLGGNQPQHF

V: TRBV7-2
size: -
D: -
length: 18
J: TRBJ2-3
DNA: TGTGCCAGCAGCTTATCTACTAGCCCAGCCTGGGGCACAGATACGCAGTATTTT
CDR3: CASSLSTSPAWGTDTQYF

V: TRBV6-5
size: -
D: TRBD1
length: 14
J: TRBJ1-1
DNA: TGTGCCAGCACTCTTGGGACAGGGGGCACTGAAGCTTTCTTT
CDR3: CASTLGTGGTEAFF

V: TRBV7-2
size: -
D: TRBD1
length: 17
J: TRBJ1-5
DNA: TGTGCCAGCAGCTTATTCGGGACAGGGATTCCCAATCAGCCCCAGCATTTT
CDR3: CASSLFGTGIPNQPQHF

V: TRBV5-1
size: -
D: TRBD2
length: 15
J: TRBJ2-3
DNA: TGCGCCAGCAGCGGACTAGCGGGGATTGGGAATACGCAGTATTTT
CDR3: CASSGLAGIGNTQYF

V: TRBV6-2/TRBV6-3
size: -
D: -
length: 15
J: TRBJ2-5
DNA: TGTGCCAGCAGTTACGACCGAGGGAACCAAGAGACCCAGTACTTC
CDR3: CASSYDRGNQETQYF

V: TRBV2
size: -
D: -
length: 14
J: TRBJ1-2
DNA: TGTGCCAGCAGCTTTGGCAGGGGTGATTATGGCTACACCTTC
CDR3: CASSFGRGDYGYTF

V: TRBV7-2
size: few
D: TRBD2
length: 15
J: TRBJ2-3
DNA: TGTGCCAGCAGCGGGGGACTAGCAGGCACAGATACGCAGTATTTT
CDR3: CASSGGLAGTDTQYF

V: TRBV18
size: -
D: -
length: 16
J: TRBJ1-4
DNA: TGTGCCAGCTCACTTATGGACGCCCAGGGGAGTGAAAAACTGTTTTTT
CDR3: CASSLMDAQGSEKLFF

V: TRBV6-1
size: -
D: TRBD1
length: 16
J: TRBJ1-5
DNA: TGTGCCAGCAGTGAGCGGACAGGGTGGGGGAATCAGCCCCAGCATTTT
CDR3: CASSERTGWGNQPQHF

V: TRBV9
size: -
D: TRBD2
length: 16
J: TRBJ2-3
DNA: TGTGCCAGCAGCCCGGGACTAGCGGGACACACAGATACGCAGTATTTT
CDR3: CASSPGLAGHTDTQYF

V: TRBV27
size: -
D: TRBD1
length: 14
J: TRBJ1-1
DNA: TGTGCCAGCAGTTTAAGAGGGACAGGGTTTGAAGCTTTCTTT
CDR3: CASSLRGTGFEAFF

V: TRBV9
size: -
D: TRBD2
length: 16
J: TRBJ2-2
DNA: TGTGCCAGCAGCGTAGATACTAGCGGGGTACCCGGGGAGCTGTTTTTT
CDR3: CASSVDTSGVPGELFF

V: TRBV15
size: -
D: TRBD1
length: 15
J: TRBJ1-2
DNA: TGTGCCACCAGCAGAGCGGGACAGGAGCCCTATGGCTACACCTTC
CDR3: CATSRAGQEPYGYTF

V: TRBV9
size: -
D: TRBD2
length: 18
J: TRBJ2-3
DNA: TGTGCCAGCAGCGTAGGGCGCGGCGGGGGATCCTCGGCGGATACGCAGTATTTT
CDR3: CASSVGRGGGSSADTQYF

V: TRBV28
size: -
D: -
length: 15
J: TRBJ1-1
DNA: TGTGCCAGCACCACCGCCGTTGGCAGTAACACTGAAGCTTTCTTT
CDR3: CASTTAVGSNTEAFF

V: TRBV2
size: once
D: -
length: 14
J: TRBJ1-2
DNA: TGTGCCAGCAGGCAGGGGCTAACTAACTATGGCTACACCTTC
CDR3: CASRQGLTNYGYTF

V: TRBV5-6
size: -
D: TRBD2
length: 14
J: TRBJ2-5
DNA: TGTGCCAGCAGTTCGACTAGCGGGGGTGAGACCCAGTACTTC
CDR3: CASSSTSGGETQYF

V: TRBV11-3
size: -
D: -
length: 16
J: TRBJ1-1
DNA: TGTGCCAGCAGCTTCCGCGGATGGAAGATGAACACTGAAGCTTTCTTT
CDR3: CASSFRGWKMNTEAFF

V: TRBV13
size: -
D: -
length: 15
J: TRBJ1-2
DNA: TGTGCCAGCAGCGATAGATCGTTAGCTAACTATGGCTACACCTTC
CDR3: CASSDRSLANYGYTF

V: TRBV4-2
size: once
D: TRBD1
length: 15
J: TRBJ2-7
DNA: TGTGCCAGCAGCCAGACGGACAGGGGGGTGAGGGAGCAGTACTTC
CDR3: CASSQTDRGVREQYF

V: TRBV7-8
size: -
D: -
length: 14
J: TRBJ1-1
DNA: TGTGCCAGCAGCTTAAGAGCCAGCGGGCCTGAAGCTTTCTTT
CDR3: CASSLRASGPEAFF

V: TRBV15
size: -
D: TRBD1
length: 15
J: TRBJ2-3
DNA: TGTGCCACCAGCAGCCGACAGGGATCACCAGATACGCAGTATTTT
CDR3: CATSSRQGSPDTQYF

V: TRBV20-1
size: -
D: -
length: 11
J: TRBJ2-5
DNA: TGCAGTGCTAGGGCCGGGGAGACCCAGTACTTC
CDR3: CSARAGETQYF

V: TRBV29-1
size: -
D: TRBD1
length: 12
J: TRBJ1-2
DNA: TGCAGCGTTGGCCGGGACAGCTATGGCTACACCTTC
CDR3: CSVGRDSYGYTF

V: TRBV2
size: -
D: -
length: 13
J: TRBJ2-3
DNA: TGTGCCAGCAGTCGGGTCTCCACAGATACGCAGTATTTT
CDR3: CASSRVSTDTQYF

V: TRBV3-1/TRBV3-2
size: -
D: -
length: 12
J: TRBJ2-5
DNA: TGTGCCAGCAGCCATCAGGAGGGGACCCAGTACTTC
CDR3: CASSHQEGTQYF

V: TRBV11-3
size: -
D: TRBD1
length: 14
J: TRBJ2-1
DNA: TGTGCCAGCACACCCGGGACAGGGGTCAATGAGCAGTTCTTC
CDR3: CASTPGTGVNEQFF

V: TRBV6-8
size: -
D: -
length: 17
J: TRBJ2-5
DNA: TGTGCCAGCAGTTACCCCTTATCCCCCCCTATGCAAGAGACCCAGTACTTC
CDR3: CASSYPLSPPMQETQYF

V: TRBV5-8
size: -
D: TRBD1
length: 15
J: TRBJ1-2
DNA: TGTGCCAGCAGCTTGGCCGGGACAGGAAACTATGGCTACACCTTC
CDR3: CASSLAGTGNYGYTF

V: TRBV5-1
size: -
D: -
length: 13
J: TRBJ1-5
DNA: TGCGCCAGCAGCCCCACAGGGAATCAGCCCCAGCATTTT
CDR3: CASSPTGNQPQHF

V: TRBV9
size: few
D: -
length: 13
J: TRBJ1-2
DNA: TGTGCCAGCAGCGTAGTCCCAGGGTATGGCTACACCTTC
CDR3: CASSVVPGYGYTF

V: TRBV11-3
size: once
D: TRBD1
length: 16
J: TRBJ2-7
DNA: TGTGCCAGCAGCTTAAACCCGGGACAGGGGTCCTACGAGCAGTACTTC
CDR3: CASSLNPGQGSYEQYF

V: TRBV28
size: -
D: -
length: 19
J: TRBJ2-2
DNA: TGTGCCAGCATTCCGGACTATTATTGGACTGGAATGCGGACCGGGGAGCTGTTTTTT
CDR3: CASIPDYYWTGMRTGELFF

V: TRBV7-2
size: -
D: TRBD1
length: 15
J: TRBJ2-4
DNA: TGTGCCAGCAGCAAACAGGGGACAGTAGGAGACATTCAGTACTTC
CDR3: CASSKQGTVGDIQYF

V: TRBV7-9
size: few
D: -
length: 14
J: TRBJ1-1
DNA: TGTGCCAGCAGCTTAGATGAGGGGAACACTGAAGCTTTCTTT
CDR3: CASSLDEGNTEAFF

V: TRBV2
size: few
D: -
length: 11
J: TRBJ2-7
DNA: TGTGCCAGCAGCACCTCAGGGAAGCAGTACTTC
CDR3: CASSTSGKQYF

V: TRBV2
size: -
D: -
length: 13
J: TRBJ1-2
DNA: TGTGCCAGCAGTGAACAGGGATCCTATGGCTACACCTTC
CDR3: CASSEQGSYGYTF

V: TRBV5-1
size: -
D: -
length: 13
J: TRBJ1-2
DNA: TGCGCCAGCAGCTTGGTGGCAGACTATGGCTACACCTTC
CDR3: CASSLVADYGYTF

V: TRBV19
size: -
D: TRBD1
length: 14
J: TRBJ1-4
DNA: TGTGCCAGTAGTAGACAGGGTTTGGGGGAAAAACTGTTTTTT
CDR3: CASSRQGLGEKLFF

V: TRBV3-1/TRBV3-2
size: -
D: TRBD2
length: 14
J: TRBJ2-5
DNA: TGTGCCAGCAGCCCAACTAGCGGGGGGGAGACCCAGTACTTC
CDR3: CASSPTSGGETQYF

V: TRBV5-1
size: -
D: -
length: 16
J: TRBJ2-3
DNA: TGCGCCAGCAGCTTGGAGCCGGGAGCGGGCTTTTATACGCAGTATTTT
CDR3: CASSLEPGAGFYTQYF

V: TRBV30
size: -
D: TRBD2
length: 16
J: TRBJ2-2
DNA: TGTGCCTGGAGTGGGCTAGCGGGGGAGAACACCGGGGAGCTGTTTTTT
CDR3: CAWSGLAGENTGELFF